This TCR beta chain was profiled in a study of control samples from healthy donors and cancer patients. Data came from immunoSEQ multiplex PCR; TCRdb stores just in-frame clones and leaves some out. The sample has about 140,000 clones; less than 95% are singletons. The CDR3 spans 15 residues. CDR1 is MNHNS, CDR2 SASEGT, per germline. V lost 2 bases and J 5 bases, leaving 12 bases between the germline ends. This rearrangement joins TRBV6-1 to TRBJ1-4; D possibly corresponds to TRBD1 (5 bases). The sequenced sample consisted of blood. The TCR was taken from a man aged 18 to 35 in good health. CDR3 DNA: TGTGCCAGCAGTGAATCTCGCGGGGCAAATGAAAAACTGTTTTTT. This encodes CASSESRGANEKLFF.